These 2 T cell receptor beta chains came from one sample sequenced in a study of T cell responses to AZD1222 COVID-19 vaccine. TCRdb keeps only in-frame clones here, not all; method: immunoSEQ multiplex PCR. In the table there are about 140,000 clones, 92% of which are singletons. Sequences were derived from peripheral blood, sampled on day 0 of AZD1222 vaccination. These receptors were collected from an adult in good health.

The genes are TRBV2 and TRBJ1-2; D not resolved. V was cut by 7 bases and J by 6 bases, with 12 bases left in between. Germline-derived CDR1 and CDR2 are SNHLY and FYNNEI. The CDR3 is 12 residues long. The CDR3 sequence: CASTDQRNGYTF. The CDR3 bases are TGTGCCAGCACCGATCAGCGGAATGGCTACACCTTC.

The CDR3 loop reads CASSYSRQINTEAFF. In DNA form, the CDR3 reads TGTGCCAGCAGTTACTCGAGACAGATTAACACTGAAGCTTTCTTT. The rearrangement uses TRBV6-5 and TRBJ1-1; possibly TRBD1 for D (5 bases). Trimming removed 0 bases from V and 2 bases from J, with 10 bases in between. CDR1 is MNHEY, CDR2 SVGAGI, per germline. The CDR3 totals 15 residues.